One sample yielded the 27 T cell receptor beta chains listed below, sequenced in a study of T cell repertoires in cytomegalovirus infection. TCRdb fed the reads into MiXCR, producing one record per CDR3 protein. The repertoire holds 300,000 to 400,000 distinct CDR3 sequences, with more than 8% as singletons. Sequenced: PBMCs. These receptors were taken from a human donor in good health (CMV status not recorded). Some clones in this sample may be carry-over from other donors' samples.

This clonotype occurred many times. This chain joins TRBV6-1 and TRBJ2-7; D call uncertain. The CDR3 is made up of 13 amino acids. V lost 5 bases and J 3 bases, leaving 11 bases between the germline ends. Germline V gene data show CDR1 as MNHNS and CDR2 as SASEGT. CDR3 nucleotides: TGTGCCAGCAGTTGGGATCGGGTCTACGAGCAGTACTTC. Protein product: CASSWDRVYEQYF.

Ten or more counts support this clonotype. The chain links TRBV11-3 to TRBJ2-7, with 7 bases matching TRBD2. V dropped 5 bases and J dropped 2; count of bases not matched to a gene: 6. CDR1 is SGHNT and CDR2 is YENEEA in the germline V gene. The CDR3 spans 14 residues. CDR3 DNA sequence: TGTGCCAGCAGCAACCGGGACTACCCCTACGAGCAGTACTTC. It translates to CASSNRDYPYEQYF.

The CDR3 nucleotides are TGTGCCAGCAGCTTGGGGGGCCGGGCTAGGTACGAGCAGTACTTC. Its protein product is CASSLGGRARYEQYF. The genes are TRBV5-4 and TRBJ2-7, with D possibly TRBD1 on 5 matching bases. Germline V gives CDR1 SGHNT, CDR2 YYREEE (reference sequence). V was clipped by 0 bases and J by 4 bases, with 14 bases between them. This CDR3 comprises 15 residues.

The chain employs TRBV7-2 and TRBJ2-1; a possible D gene is TRBD2 (5 bases). The CDR3 is 15 amino acids. Per germline, CDR1 SGHTA and CDR2 FQGNSA. The germline V and J ends were trimmed by 1 base and 7 bases, with 14 bases remaining between them. CDR3 region: CASSLGTDLRNEQFF. CDR3 bases: TGTGCCAGCAGCTTAGGGACTGACCTACGAAATGAGCAGTTCTTC.

This clonotype was counted ten times or more. The chain recombines TRBV11-2 with TRBJ1-1, with a possible D match to TRBD1 (6 bases). This CDR3 has 15 residues. V lost 5 bases, J lost 0 bases, and 13 bases lay in between. In germline, CDR1 is SGHAT, CDR2 FQNNGV. CDR3: CASSTTTGMNTEAFF. For the CDR3, the DNA is TGTGCCAGCAGCACTACGACAGGAATGAACACTGAAGCTTTCTTT.

The sample holds a few counts of this clonotype. This chain uses TRBV6-2 or TRBV6-3 with TRBJ2-3; 7 positions match TRBD1. This CDR3 has 14 residues. Losses at the gene ends were 6 bases for V and 2 bases for J; bases not matched to a gene: 5. The V gene's germline CDR1 is MNHEY and CDR2 SVGEGT. The CDR3 nucleotides are TGTGCCAGCAGGAAGACAGGGCCCACAGATACGCAGTATTTT. Protein: CASRKTGPTDTQYF.

This clonotype was detected many times. This CDR3 is CASSPPQGCSGNTIYF. CDR3 nucleotides: TGTGCCAGCAGCCCGCCTCAGGGGTGCTCTGGAAACACCATATATTTT. This chain links TRBV7-4 with TRBJ1-3, with D perhaps matching TRBD1 (6 bases). CDR1 and CDR2 (germline): SGHVT, SQSDAQ. The CDR3 covers 16 residues. V lost 5 bases and J lost 0, with 14 bases in between. Together with reference TRBV7-4 and TRBJ1-3, the CDR3 gives the full variable domain: GAGVSQSPRYKVAKRGRDVALRCDSISGHVTLYWYRQTLGQGSEVLTYSQSDAQRDKSGRPSGRFSAERPERSVSTLKIQRTEQGDSAVYLCASSPPQGCSGNTIYFGEGSWLTVV.

This clonotype has only a few counts. This chain uses TRBV20-1 with TRBJ1-4; the D is unclear. CDR3 size: 15 residues. Trimming stripped 0 bases from V and 8 bases from J, with 16 bases between. Germline V CDR1 and CDR2: DFQATT, SNEGSKA (reference sequence). CDR3 sequence: CSARDYGPEREKLFF. Here the CDR3 DNA reads TGCAGTGCTAGAGATTATGGGCCGGAGAGGGAAAAACTGTTTTTT.

This clonotype showed up many times. The chain has TRBV6-2 or TRBV6-3 and TRBJ2-1; 12 bases match TRBD2. The CDR3 totals 16 residues. Germline CDR1 MNHEY, CDR2 SVGEGT. The V and J ends lost 2 bases and 3 bases, in that order; junction bases with no gene match: 2. CDR3 bases: TGTGCCAGCAGTTACAAGGGACTAGCGGGCTACAATGAGCAGTTCTTC. The encoded protein is CASSYKGLAGYNEQFF.

The CDR3 spells CASRPGQAALSGNTIYF. The CDR3 nucleotides are TGTGCCAGCAGACCGGGACAGGCCGCACTCTCTGGAAACACCATATATTTT. This chain links TRBV12-3 or TRBV12-4 with TRBJ1-3; TRBD1 matches at 8 bases. Trimming took 6 bases from V and 0 from J; bases not matched to a gene: 10. The CDR3 sequence is 17 residues long.

This clonotype was observed a few times. This chain joins TRBV6-6 and TRBJ2-7, with 10 nucleotides matching TRBD1. Per the germline V gene, CDR1 is MNHNY and CDR2 is SVGAGI (reference sequence). The CDR3 sequence is 15 residues long. The trim removed 2 bases at V and 3 bases at J, leaving 4 bases unmatched. CDR3 residues: CASSYDRGLRYEQYF. The CDR3 DNA sequence: TGTGCCAGCAGTTACGACAGGGGGCTCCGCTACGAGCAGTACTTC.

The V gene is TRBV6-2 or TRBV6-3, the J gene TRBJ2-1; 7 nucleotides align to TRBD2. CDR1 is MNHEY, CDR2 SVGEGT, per germline. Unmatched junction bases numbered 14, after V lost 6 bases and J lost 6 bases. The CDR3 extends over 16 amino acids. The CDR3 loop is CASSPLGGPFVNEQFF. The CDR3 DNA is TGTGCCAGCAGCCCCCTGGGAGGGCCCTTTGTCAATGAGCAGTTCTTC.

The sample holds many counts of this clonotype. The V and J genes are TRBV7-2 and TRBJ2-4; TRBD2 matches 13 bases. CDR3 size: 17 residues. Germline V lookup: CDR1 SGHTA, CDR2 FQGNSA. V shed 5 bases and J 2 bases; nucleotides not matched to a gene: 6. CDR3 nucleotide sequence: TGTGCCAGCAGCGCCCGACTAGCGGGGGGAACCAAAAACATTCAGTACTTC. This sequence encodes CASSARLAGGTKNIQYF.

The chain carries TRBV6-6 and TRBJ1-3; 9 bases agree with TRBD1. This CDR3 spans 15 amino acids. V was pared by 6 bases and J by 2 bases, with 5 bases of the junction left unmatched. CDR1 MNHNY and CDR2 SVGAGI come from the germline V gene (reference sequence). The CDR3: CASRWTGDPGNTIYF. For the CDR3, the DNA is TGTGCCAGCAGATGGACAGGGGACCCTGGAAACACCATATATTTT.

The rearrangement uses TRBV29-1 and TRBJ2-3, with D perhaps matching TRBD2 (5 bases). The CDR3 sequence is 13 residues long. Germline V CDR1 and CDR2: SQVTM, ANQGSEA. V gave up 6 bases and J gave up 0 bases, with 10 bases separating them. The CDR3 reads CSVLAPSTDTQYF. CDR3 nucleotide sequence: TGCAGCGTCTTAGCGCCTAGCACAGATACGCAGTATTTT.

This clonotype came up a few times. The gene calls are TRBV6-6 and TRBJ2-7; 7 positions agree with TRBD2. This CDR3 region has 13 residues. With V trimmed by 3 bases and J by 11 bases, 10 bases remained unmatched. The germline V gene has CDR1 MNHNY and CDR2 SVGAGI (reference sequence). Written as DNA, the CDR3 is TGTGCCAGCAGTTATGGGCTAGCGGCATCTAAGTACTTC. The encoded protein is CASSYGLAASKYF.

This chain joins TRBV28 and TRBJ2-7; TRBD1 agrees at 8 bases. Germline V CDR1 and CDR2: MDHEN, SYDVKM. This CDR3 comprises 14 residues. The ends lost 3 bases at V and 3 bases at J; junction bases unmatched: 4. The chain's CDR3 is CASSFIGQGYEQYF. CDR3 DNA sequence: TGTGCCAGCAGTTTTATAGGACAGGGCTACGAGCAGTACTTC.

This sequence joins TRBV11-2 and TRBJ1-3; D remains ambiguous. The CDR3 is 13 amino acids. CDR1 and CDR2 from the germline V gene are SGHAT and FQNNGV. The V end was cut by 5 bases, the J end by 2 bases, with 7 bases between. The CDR3 loop reads CASSPHAGNTIYF. The CDR3 nucleotides are TGTGCCAGCAGCCCGCACGCTGGAAACACCATATATTTT.

J is TRBJ2-5 and V is TRBV7-2; 9 bases are a match to TRBD2. Germline loops: CDR1 SGHTA, CDR2 FQGNSA. The V and J ends lost 5 bases and 2 bases, in that order; junction bases with no gene match: 9. This CDR3 is 16 amino acids long. CDR3 loop: CASSPLAGGIQETQYF. CDR3 nucleotide sequence: TGTGCCAGCAGCCCTCTGGCGGGGGGGATTCAAGAGACCCAGTACTTC.

The chain uses TRBV10-1 and TRBJ2-3; the D call may be TRBD1 or TRBD2 (7 bases each). The CDR3 contains 12 residues. CDR1 and CDR2 from the germline V gene are WNHNN and SYGVQD (reference sequence). Trimming took 4 bases from V and 8 from J, leaving 10 bases between them. The CDR3 nucleotides read TGCGCCAGCAGTGTCAGGGGGGGTACGCAGTATTTT. This gives the protein CASSVRGGTQYF.

The chain joins TRBV7-3 to TRBJ1-1, with 7 bases aligning to TRBD1. Germline-derived CDR1 and CDR2 are SGHTA and FQGTGA. The CDR3 is made up of 14 amino acids. V shed 5 bases, J shed 3 bases, and the junction held 6 bases outside the gene matches. Written as DNA, the CDR3 is TGTGCCAGCAGCATGGGACAGCCGGACACTGAAGCTTTCTTT. It is translated as CASSMGQPDTEAFF.

V is TRBV30 and J is TRBJ2-4; a weak D match, TRBD2 (5 bases). CDR1 and CDR2 (germline): GTSNPN, SVGIG (reference sequence). V lost 1 base and J 3 bases, leaving 25 bases between the germline ends. This CDR3 is built from 19 residues. This chain's CDR3 is CAWSGPTSGLSSLKNIQYF. CDR3 nucleotide sequence: TGTGCCTGGAGTGGCCCCACGTCCGGACTTTCCTCACTCAAAAACATTCAGTACTTC.

This clonotype was picked up a small number of times. V usage is TRBV4-2 and J usage is TRBJ2-7, with TRBD2 matching over 9 bases. In germline, CDR1 is LGHNA, CDR2 YNFKEQ. J was trimmed by 2 bases and V by 6 bases; bases with no gene match: 8. This CDR3 is built from 15 residues. The CDR3 nucleotides read TGTGCCAGCAGACTCGAATCTAGCGGGACCTACGAGCAGTACTTC. It encodes CASRLESSGTYEQYF.

This clonotype has only a few counts. This chain uses TRBV29-1 with TRBJ2-1; D uncertain. The CDR3 is made up of 8 amino acids. The V gene's germline CDR1 is SQVTM and CDR2 ANQGSEA. V was trimmed by 7 bases and J by 10 bases, leaving 5 bases between them. The CDR3 nucleotides are TGCAGCGGTGGGGAGCAGTTCTTC. This sequence encodes CSGGEQFF.

In its sample, this clonotype was seen a few times. The chain employs TRBV12-3 or TRBV12-4 and TRBJ1-1; the D is unclear. The CDR3 has 15 amino acids. The V and J ends lost 0 bases and 1 base respectively, with 9 bases between them. The CDR3 sequence: CASSLASSGNTEAFF. The CDR3 DNA is TGTGCCAGCAGTTTAGCGTCGAGCGGGAACACTGAAGCTTTCTTT.

This clonotype was recorded many times. This chain joins TRBV7-8 and TRBJ2-7, with 12 bases aligning to TRBD2. Germline V lookup: CDR1 SGHVS, CDR2 FQNEAQ. The trim removed 3 bases at V and 0 bases at J, leaving 9 bases unmatched. This CDR3 has 18 amino acids. The CDR3 coding sequence is TGTGCCAGCAGCTTCGAAAGGCTAGCGGGAGGGGTCTCCTACGAGCAGTACTTC. Translating gives CASSFERLAGGVSYEQYF. The entire variable domain, with the rest obtained from reference TRBV7-8 and TRBJ2-7, is as follows: GAGVSQSPRYKVAKRGQDVALRCDPISGHVSLFWYQQALGQGPEFLTYFQNEAQLDKSGLPSDRFFAERPEGSVSTLKIQRTQQEDSAVYLCASSFERLAGGVSYEQYFGPGTRLTVT.

The rearrangement uses TRBV12-3 or TRBV12-4 and TRBJ2-3; the D is unclear. The CDR3 loop spans 15 amino acids. V lost 4 bases and J lost 5, with 16 bases in between. DNA of the CDR3: TGTGCCAGCAGTTCTCGTCCGTCCGGCGGAGATACGCAGTATTTT. It yields the protein CASSSRPSGGDTQYF.